These 3 T cell receptor beta chains were all obtained from the same sample, sequenced in a study of blood T cell repertoires in COVID-19. TCRdb's table, derived via immunoSEQ multiplex PCR, lists solely in-frame clones and lacks some. Among approximately 250,000 clones listed, approximately 90% were seen once. The specimen was PBMCs or T cells enriched from blood (not recorded which). All receptors derive from a woman aged 60-70 years in a cohort exposed to, infected with or recovered from COVID-19 (not recorded which).

This chain joins TRBV3-1 (or the pseudogene TRBV3-2) and TRBJ2-1; 9 positions match TRBD2. Germline CDR1 reads LGHDT; CDR2 reads YNNKEL (reference sequence). V lost 5 bases, J lost 5 bases, and 7 bases stayed unmatched. The CDR3 runs 15 residues. Written as DNA, the CDR3 is TGTGCCAGCAGCGTTCGCGGGAGGGCCCACAATGAGCAGTTCTTC. As protein: CASSVRGRAHNEQFF.

This chain links TRBV7-9 with TRBJ2-7; D might be TRBD1 (6 bases). V lost 5 bases to trimming and J lost 4 bases, with 21 bases between them. This CDR3 has 16 residues. From germline, CDR1 is SEHNR and CDR2 FQNEAQ (reference sequence). CDR3 nucleotide sequence: TGTGCCAGCAGCCCCCAAGGTGCCAGGGGTCGTTACGAGCAGTACTTC. It yields the protein CASSPQGARGRYEQYF.

The genes are TRBV28 and TRBJ2-5, with 10 bases fitting TRBD1. CDR3 size: 16 residues. V dropped 5 bases and J dropped 5; count of bases not matched to a gene: 11. CDR1 MDHEN and CDR2 SYDVKM come from the germline V gene. This chain's CDR3 is CASSRGQGPRGETQYF. For the CDR3, the DNA is TGTGCCAGCAGTAGGGGACAGGGGCCCCGGGGGGAGACCCAGTACTTC.